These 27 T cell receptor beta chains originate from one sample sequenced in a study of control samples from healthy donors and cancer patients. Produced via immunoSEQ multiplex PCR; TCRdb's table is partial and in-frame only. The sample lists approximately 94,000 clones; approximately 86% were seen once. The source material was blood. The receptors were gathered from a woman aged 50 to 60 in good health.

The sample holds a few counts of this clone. CDR3 nucleotides: TGTGCCAGCTCACCCTCAGCTAGCGGGACGACAGATACGCAGTATTTT. Encoded protein: CASSPSASGTTDTQYF. This chain links TRBV18 with TRBJ2-3, with 9 bases aligning to TRBD2. V gave up 3 bases and J gave up 3 bases; unmatched junction bases: 7. This CDR3 has 16 amino acids. Per the germline V gene, CDR1 is KGHSH and CDR2 is LQKENI.

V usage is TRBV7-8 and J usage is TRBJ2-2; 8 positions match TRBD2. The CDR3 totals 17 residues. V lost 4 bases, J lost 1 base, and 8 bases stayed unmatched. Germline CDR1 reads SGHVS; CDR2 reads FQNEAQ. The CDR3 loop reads CASSSNGGGRNTGELFF. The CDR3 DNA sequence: TGTGCCAGCAGCTCGAACGGGGGGGGTAGGAACACCGGGGAGCTGTTTTTT.

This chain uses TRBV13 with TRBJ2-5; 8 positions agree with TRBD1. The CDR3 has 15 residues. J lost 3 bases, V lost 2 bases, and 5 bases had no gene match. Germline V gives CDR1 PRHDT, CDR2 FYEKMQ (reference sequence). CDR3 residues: CASSLKVTGEETQYF. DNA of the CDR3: TGTGCCAGCAGCTTAAAGGTGACAGGGGAAGAGACCCAGTACTTC. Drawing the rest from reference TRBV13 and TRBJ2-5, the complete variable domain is AAGVIQSPRHLIKEKRETATLKCYPIPRHDTVYWYQQGPGQDPQFLISFYEKMQSDKGSIPDRFSAQQFSDYHSELNMSSLELGDSALYFCASSLKVTGEETQYFGPGTRLLVL.

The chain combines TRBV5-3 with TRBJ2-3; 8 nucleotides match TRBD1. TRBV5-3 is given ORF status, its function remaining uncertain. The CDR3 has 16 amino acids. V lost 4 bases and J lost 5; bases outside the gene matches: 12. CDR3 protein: CARSIESYRGVDTQYF. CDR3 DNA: TGTGCCAGAAGCATTGAATCCTACAGGGGGGTAGATACGCAGTATTTT.

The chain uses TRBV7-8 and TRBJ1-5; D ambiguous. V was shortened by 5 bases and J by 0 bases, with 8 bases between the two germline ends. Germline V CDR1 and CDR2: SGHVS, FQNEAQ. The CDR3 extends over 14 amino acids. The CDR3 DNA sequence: TGTGCCAGCAGCCCCCAGGTTAGCAATCAGCCCCAGCATTTT. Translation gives CASSPQVSNQPQHF.

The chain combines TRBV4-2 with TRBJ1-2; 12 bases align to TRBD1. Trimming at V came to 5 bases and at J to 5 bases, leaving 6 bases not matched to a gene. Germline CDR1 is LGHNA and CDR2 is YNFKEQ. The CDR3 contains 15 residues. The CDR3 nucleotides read TGTGCCAGCAGCGGCCGGGACAGGGGGCGATATGGCTACACCTTC. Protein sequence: CASSGRDRGRYGYTF.

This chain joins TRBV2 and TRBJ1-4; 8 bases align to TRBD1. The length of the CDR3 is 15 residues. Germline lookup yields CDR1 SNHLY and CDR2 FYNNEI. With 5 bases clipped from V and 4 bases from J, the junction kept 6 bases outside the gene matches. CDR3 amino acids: CASSQSTGVNEKLFF. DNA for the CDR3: TGTGCCAGCAGTCAGTCGACAGGGGTTAATGAAAAACTGTTTTTT.

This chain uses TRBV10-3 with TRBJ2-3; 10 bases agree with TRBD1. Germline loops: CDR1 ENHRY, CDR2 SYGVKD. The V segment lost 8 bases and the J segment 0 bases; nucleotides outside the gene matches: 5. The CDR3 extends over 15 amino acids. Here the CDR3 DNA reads TGTGCCATCGGGGGACAGGGGCTTAGCACAGATACGCAGTATTTT. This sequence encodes CAIGGQGLSTDTQYF.

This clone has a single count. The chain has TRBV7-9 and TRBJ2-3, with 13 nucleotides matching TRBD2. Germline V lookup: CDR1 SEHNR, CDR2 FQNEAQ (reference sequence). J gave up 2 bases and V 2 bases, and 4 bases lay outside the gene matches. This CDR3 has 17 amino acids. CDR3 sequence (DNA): TGTGCCAGCAGCTTACTGACTAGCGGGAGGTACACAGATACGCAGTATTTT. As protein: CASSLLTSGRYTDTQYF.

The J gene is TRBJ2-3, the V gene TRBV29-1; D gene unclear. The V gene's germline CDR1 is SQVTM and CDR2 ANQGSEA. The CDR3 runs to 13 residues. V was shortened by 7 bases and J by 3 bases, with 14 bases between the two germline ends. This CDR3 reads CSGLGWGTDTQYF. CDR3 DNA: TGCAGCGGCCTGGGGTGGGGAACAGATACGCAGTATTTT.

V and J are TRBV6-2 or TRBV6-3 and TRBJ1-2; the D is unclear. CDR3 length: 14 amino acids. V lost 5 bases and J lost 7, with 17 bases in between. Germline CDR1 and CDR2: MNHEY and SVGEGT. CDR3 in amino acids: CASSTSPTKGGYTF. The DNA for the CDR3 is TGTGCCAGCAGTACCTCCCCTACTAAGGGTGGCTACACCTTC.

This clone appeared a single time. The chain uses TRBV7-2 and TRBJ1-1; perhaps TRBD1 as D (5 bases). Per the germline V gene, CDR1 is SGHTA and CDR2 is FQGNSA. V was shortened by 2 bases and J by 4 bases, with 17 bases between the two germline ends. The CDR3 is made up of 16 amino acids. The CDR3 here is CASSLNWRGAGTEAFF. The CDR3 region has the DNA TGTGCCAGCAGCTTAAATTGGAGGGGCGCGGGCACTGAAGCTTTCTTT.

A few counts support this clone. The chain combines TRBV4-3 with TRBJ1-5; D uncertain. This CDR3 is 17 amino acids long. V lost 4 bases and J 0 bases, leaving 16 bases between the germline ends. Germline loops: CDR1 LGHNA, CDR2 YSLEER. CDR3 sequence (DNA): TGCGCCAGCAGCCTCGAGAGGGTAGGTAGTAGCAATCAGCCCCAGCATTTT. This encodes CASSLERVGSSNQPQHF.

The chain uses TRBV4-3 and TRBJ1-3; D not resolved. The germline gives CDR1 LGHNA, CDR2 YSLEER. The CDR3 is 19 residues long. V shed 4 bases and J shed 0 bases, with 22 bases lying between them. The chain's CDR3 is CASSPPNLTTVHSGNTIYF. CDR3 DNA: TGCGCCAGCAGCCCCCCGAACTTAACAACAGTACACTCTGGAAACACCATATATTTT.

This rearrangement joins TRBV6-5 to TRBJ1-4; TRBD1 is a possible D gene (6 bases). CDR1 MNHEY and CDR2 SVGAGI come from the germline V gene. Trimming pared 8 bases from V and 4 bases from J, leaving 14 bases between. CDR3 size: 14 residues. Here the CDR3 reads CASGRQALNEKLFF. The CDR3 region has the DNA TGTGCCAGCGGCCGACAGGCGCTTAATGAAAAACTGTTTTTT.

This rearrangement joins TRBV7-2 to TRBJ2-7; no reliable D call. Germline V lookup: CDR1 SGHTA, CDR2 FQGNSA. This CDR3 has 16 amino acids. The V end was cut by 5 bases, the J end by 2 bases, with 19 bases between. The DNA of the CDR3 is TGTGCCAGCAGCCTACCCGGTGGCTCCAGCGCCTACGAGCAGTACTTC. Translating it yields CASSLPGGSSAYEQYF.

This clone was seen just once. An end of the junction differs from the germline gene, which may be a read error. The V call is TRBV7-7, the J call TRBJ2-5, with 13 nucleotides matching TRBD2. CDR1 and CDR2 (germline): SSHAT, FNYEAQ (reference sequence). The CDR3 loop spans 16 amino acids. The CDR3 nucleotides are TGTGCTAGCAGCCCAGCCCCGACTAGCGGGAGGGAGACCCAGTACTTC. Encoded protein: CASSPAPTSGRETQYF.

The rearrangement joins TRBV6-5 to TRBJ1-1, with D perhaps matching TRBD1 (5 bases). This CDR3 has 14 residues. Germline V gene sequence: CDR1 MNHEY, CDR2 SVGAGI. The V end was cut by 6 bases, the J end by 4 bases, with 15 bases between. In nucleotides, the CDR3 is TGTGCCAGCAGACAGCTCTCCGGGGCCACTGAAGCTTTCTTT. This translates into CASRQLSGATEAFF.

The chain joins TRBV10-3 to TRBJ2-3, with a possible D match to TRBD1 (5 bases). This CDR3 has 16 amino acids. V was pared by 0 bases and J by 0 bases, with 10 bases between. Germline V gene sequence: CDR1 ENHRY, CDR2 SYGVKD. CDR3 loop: CAISESTAGSTDTQYF. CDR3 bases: TGTGCCATCAGTGAGTCGACGGCAGGGAGCACAGATACGCAGTATTTT.

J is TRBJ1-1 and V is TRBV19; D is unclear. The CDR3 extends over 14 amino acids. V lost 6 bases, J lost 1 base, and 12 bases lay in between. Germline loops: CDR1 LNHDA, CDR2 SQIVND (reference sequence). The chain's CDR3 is CASRNRDRNTEAFF. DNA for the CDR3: TGTGCCAGTAGGAACAGAGACCGGAACACTGAAGCTTTCTTT.

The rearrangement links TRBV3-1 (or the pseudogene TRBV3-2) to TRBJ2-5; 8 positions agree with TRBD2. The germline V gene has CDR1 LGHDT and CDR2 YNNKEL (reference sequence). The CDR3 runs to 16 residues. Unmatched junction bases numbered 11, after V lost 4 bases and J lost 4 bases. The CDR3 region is CASSLRAGAVGETQYF. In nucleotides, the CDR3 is TGTGCCAGCAGCCTTAGAGCGGGAGCTGTTGGAGAGACCCAGTACTTC.

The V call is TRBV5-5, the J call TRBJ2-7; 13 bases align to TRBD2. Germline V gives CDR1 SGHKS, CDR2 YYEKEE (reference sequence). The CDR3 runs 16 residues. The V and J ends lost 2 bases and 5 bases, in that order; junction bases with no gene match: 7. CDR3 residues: CASSLTTSGRTNEQYF. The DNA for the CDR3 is TGTGCCAGCAGCTTAACGACTAGCGGGAGGACAAACGAGCAGTACTTC.

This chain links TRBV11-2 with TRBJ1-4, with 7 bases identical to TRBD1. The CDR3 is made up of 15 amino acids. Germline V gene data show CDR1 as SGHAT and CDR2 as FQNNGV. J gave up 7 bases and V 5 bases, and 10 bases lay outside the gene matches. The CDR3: CASSIRRQGAEKLFF. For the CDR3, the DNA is TGTGCCAGCAGCATTCGAAGACAGGGCGCTGAAAAACTGTTTTTT. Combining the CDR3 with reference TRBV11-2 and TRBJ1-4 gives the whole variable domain EAGVAQSPRYKIIEKRQSVAFWCNPISGHATLYWYQQILGQGPKLLIQFQNNGVVDDSQLPKDRFSAERLKGVDSTLKIQPAKLEDSAVYLCASSIRRQGAEKLFFGSGTQLSVL.

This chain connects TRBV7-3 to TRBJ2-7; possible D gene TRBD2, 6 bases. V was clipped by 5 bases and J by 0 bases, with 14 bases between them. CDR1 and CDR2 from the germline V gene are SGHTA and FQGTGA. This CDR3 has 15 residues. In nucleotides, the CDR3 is TGTGCCAGCAGCCCCCAAGCGGGCTCCTCCTACGAGCAGTACTTC. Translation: CASSPQAGSSYEQYF.

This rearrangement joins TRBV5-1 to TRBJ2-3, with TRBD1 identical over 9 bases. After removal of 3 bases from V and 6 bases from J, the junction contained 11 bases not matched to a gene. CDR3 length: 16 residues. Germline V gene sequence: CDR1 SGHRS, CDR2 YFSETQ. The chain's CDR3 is CASSWTETGGSDTQYF. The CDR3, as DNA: TGCGCCAGCAGCTGGACCGAAACAGGGGGCTCTGATACGCAGTATTTT.

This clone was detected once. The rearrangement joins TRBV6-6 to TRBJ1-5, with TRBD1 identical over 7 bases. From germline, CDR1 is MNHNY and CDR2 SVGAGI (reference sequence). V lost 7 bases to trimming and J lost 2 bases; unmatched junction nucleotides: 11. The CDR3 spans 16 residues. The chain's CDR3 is CASTINRGGGNQPQHF. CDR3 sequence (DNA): TGTGCCAGCACCATAAACAGGGGAGGTGGCAATCAGCCCCAGCATTTT.

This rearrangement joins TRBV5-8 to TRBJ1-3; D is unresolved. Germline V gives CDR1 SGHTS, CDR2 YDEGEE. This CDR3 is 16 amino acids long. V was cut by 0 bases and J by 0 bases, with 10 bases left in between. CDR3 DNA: TGTGCCAGCAGCTTGGCCCGACTCCACTCTGGAAACACCATATATTTT. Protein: CASSLARLHSGNTIYF.